The rows below give T cell receptor beta chains drawn from one sample of a study of T cell responses to AZD1222 COVID-19 vaccine. Clones were sequenced by immunoSEQ multiplex PCR, and TCRdb holds only the in-frame ones, with some missing. The sample has 100,000 to 150,000 clones, approximately 90% seen once. Sample: peripheral blood, taken 28 days after the second AZD1222 dose. All receptors derive from an adult who received the AZD1222 COVID-19 vaccine. Both conserved end residues are part of each CDR3. A D gene is named only where the DNA matches it firmly. Only some rows state a clone size, as once, few, many or a class for expanded clones.

clone_size d_call j_call v_call cdr3_length cdr3_aa cdr3_nt
once NA TRBJ2-5 TRBV24-1 15 CATSDFTGYGETQYF TGTGCCACCAGTGATTTTACAGGGTATGGGGAGACCCAGTACTTC
NA TRBD1 TRBJ1-6 TRBV5-8 16 CASSSDRGVLSSPLHF TGTGCCAGCAGCTCGGACAGGGGAGTCCTAAGTTCACCCCTCCACTTT
NA NA TRBJ1-4 TRBV14 15 CASSQEAAGVEKLFF TGTGCCAGCAGCCAAGAGGCGGCAGGGGTTGAAAAACTGTTTTTT
NA NA TRBJ1-1 TRBV5-1 14 CASSLAPGITEAFF TGCGCCAGCAGCTTGGCCCCAGGGATCACTGAAGCTTTCTTT
NA TRBD1 TRBJ1-1 TRBV18 16 CASSPNRGLMNTEAFF TGTGCCAGCTCACCTAACAGGGGATTAATGAACACTGAAGCTTTCTTT
NA TRBD1 TRBJ1-2 TRBV4-2 19 CASSQESSVGQGAWDGYTF TGTGCCAGCAGCCAAGAAAGCTCGGTCGGACAGGGGGCGTGGGATGGCTACACCTTC
NA NA TRBJ1-4 TRBV7-2 11 CASSLDEKLFF TGTGCCAGCAGCCTCGATGAAAAACTGTTTTTT
NA TRBD2 TRBJ2-5 TRBV30 15 CAWSVVAGGRETQYF TGTGCCTGGAGTGTTGTAGCGGGGGGGCGAGAGACCCAGTACTTC
NA NA TRBJ2-7 TRBV11-2 14 CASSLGTANYEQYF TGTGCCAGCAGCTTAGGGACAGCGAACTACGAGCAGTACTTC
NA NA TRBJ1-5 TRBV29-1 15 CSAPMGGPGNQPQHF TGCAGCGCACCGATGGGGGGTCCGGGCAATCAGCCCCAGCATTTT
NA TRBD1 TRBJ2-1 TRBV27 17 CASSPRVSRGRSNEQFF TGTGCCAGCAGTCCCCGAGTGAGTAGGGGGCGTAGCAATGAGCAGTTCTTC
NA TRBD1 TRBJ2-5 TRBV5-4 16 CASSLGGQGNRETQYF TGTGCCAGCAGCTTGGGGGGACAGGGGAACCGGGAGACCCAGTACTTC
NA TRBD1 TRBJ1-1 TRBV18 13 CASSPLDRGDAFF TGTGCCAGCTCACCTTTGGACAGGGGAGACGCTTTCTTT
NA NA TRBJ1-1 TRBV28 11 CASTGEEEAFF TGTGCTTCCACAGGCGAGGAAGAAGCTTTCTTT
NA NA TRBJ1-1 TRBV5-3 15 CARSTDDRLTQEAFF TGTGCCAGAAGCACTGACGACAGGTTGACCCAGGAAGCTTTCTTT
NA NA TRBJ2-7 TRBV5-4 15 CASTEGELHSYEQYF TGTGCCAGCACCGAGGGGGAACTCCACTCCTACGAGCAGTACTTC
NA NA TRBJ1-1 TRBV7-9 13 CASSLEQNTEAFF TGTGCCAGCAGCTTAGAACAGAACACTGAAGCTTTCTTT
once NA TRBJ2-6 TRBV9 14 CASTQASGANVLTF TGTGCCAGCACCCAGGCGTCTGGGGCCAACGTCCTGACTTTC
NA NA TRBJ2-7 TRBV3-1/TRBV3-2 13 CASSLGQTYEQYF TGTGCCAGCAGCCTCGGACAGACCTACGAGCAGTACTTC
NA NA TRBJ1-3 TRBV7-9 16 CASSLAITDSGNTIYF TGTGCCAGCAGCTTAGCGATAACCGACTCTGGAAACACCATATATTTT
NA NA TRBJ2-2 TRBV2 15 CASLRGPTPPGELFF TGTGCCAGCCTCCGGGGGCCCACACCACCCGGGGAGCTGTTTTTT
NA TRBD1 TRBJ1-1 TRBV6-5 13 CASSYLGQGEAFF TGTGCCAGCAGTTACCTTGGACAGGGAGAAGCTTTCTTT
NA NA TRBJ1-2 TRBV29-1 11 CSVVTAYGYTF TGCAGCGTTGTTACAGCCTATGGCTACACCTTC
once NA TRBJ1-4 TRBV6-6 15 CASRDLGRTNEKLFF TGTGCCAGCAGGGACCTTGGGCGGACTAATGAAAAACTGTTTTTT
NA TRBD1 TRBJ2-1 TRBV19 16 CASSVGTGGSYNEQFF TGTGCCAGTAGTGTCGGGACAGGGGGGTCCTACAATGAGCAGTTCTTC
NA TRBD2 TRBJ2-1 TRBV3-1/TRBV3-2 16 CASSQEGGSIYNEQFF TGTGCCAGCAGCCAAGAAGGCGGGAGTATATACAATGAGCAGTTCTTC
once NA TRBJ2-7 TRBV19 15 CASSPYRGPSYEQYF TGTGCCAGTAGTCCTTATAGGGGACCCTCCTACGAGCAGTACTTC
once NA TRBJ2-7 TRBV5-1 16 CASSLSPDWTFYEQYF TGCGCCAGCAGCTTGTCGCCGGACTGGACGTTTTACGAGCAGTACTTC
few TRBD1 TRBJ1-5 TRBV2 16 CASSPRTGYSNQPQHF TGTGCCAGCAGTCCTCGGACAGGGTATAGCAATCAGCCCCAGCATTTT
NA TRBD1 TRBJ1-5 TRBV29-1 13 CSVLGQGGQPQHF TGCAGCGTCCTGGGACAGGGGGGTCAGCCCCAGCATTTT
NA NA TRBJ1-6 TRBV18 13 CASSPQAGSPLHF TGTGCCAGCTCACCCCAAGCCGGTTCACCCCTCCACTTT
NA NA TRBJ1-5 TRBV2 18 CASSPAGVSESSNQPQHF TGTGCCAGCAGTCCGGCCGGGGTGAGTGAATCTAGCAATCAGCCCCAGCATTTT
once TRBD1 TRBJ2-2 TRBV4-1 15 CASSQPGQGAGELFF TGCGCCAGCAGCCAACCGGGACAGGGGGCCGGGGAGCTGTTTTTT
NA NA TRBJ2-5 TRBV10-2 15 CASSEFGAVQETQYF TGCGCCAGCAGTGAGTTTGGGGCAGTTCAAGAGACCCAGTACTTC
NA TRBD1 TRBJ1-1 TRBV2 14 CASILDRAETEAFF TGTGCCAGCATTCTAGACAGGGCTGAGACTGAAGCTTTCTTT
NA TRBD1 TRBJ1-1 TRBV5-8 14 CASRRGQQNTEAFF TGTGCCAGCAGGAGGGGACAGCAGAACACTGAAGCTTTCTTT
NA NA TRBJ2-7 TRBV19 14 CASSITGTTYEQYF TGTGCCAGTAGTATAACCGGGACAACCTACGAGCAGTACTTC
once TRBD1 TRBJ1-5 TRBV12-3/TRBV12-4 13 CASSHRGNQPQHF TGTGCCAGCAGTCACAGGGGGAATCAGCCCCAGCATTTT
NA NA TRBJ1-2 TRBV27 14 CASSLGQNYYGYTF TGTGCCAGCAGTTTAGGTCAGAATTACTATGGCTACACCTTC
NA TRBD1 TRBJ2-4 TRBV10-3 15 CAISEVRDSKNIQYF TGTGCCATCAGTGAAGTTAGGGACAGCAAAAACATTCAGTACTTC
few TRBD2 TRBJ2-3 TRBV4-2 14 CASSQGTSPRAQYF TGTGCCAGCAGCCAAGGGACTAGCCCCCGTGCGCAGTATTTT
NA NA TRBJ2-7 TRBV5-5 13 CASSSRAVYEQYF TGTGCCAGCAGCTCAAGGGCTGTCTACGAGCAGTACTTC
NA NA TRBJ1-1 TRBV19 14 CASIKQGKNTEAFF TGTGCCAGTATTAAGCAGGGAAAGAACACTGAAGCTTTCTTT
NA NA TRBJ1-4 TRBV4-1 17 CASSLRPQRGTNEKLFF TGCGCCAGCAGCCTTAGACCACAACGAGGGACTAATGAAAAACTGTTTTTT
NA NA TRBJ1-1 TRBV19 14 CASSMGGVNTEAFF TGTGCCAGTAGTATGGGGGGGGTGAACACTGAAGCTTTCTTT
NA NA TRBJ2-7 TRBV11-2 12 CASSEIQDEQYF TGTGCCAGCAGCGAAATTCAAGACGAGCAGTACTTC
NA TRBD2 TRBJ2-7 TRBV5-6 15 CASSPHLAGNYEQYF TGTGCCAGCAGCCCTCATTTAGCGGGGAACTACGAGCAGTACTTC
NA NA TRBJ2-3 TRBV18 12 CASSPTGDTQYF TGTGCCAGCTCACCAACGGGCGATACGCAGTATTTT
NA TRBD2 TRBJ2-3 TRBV11-3 16 CASSPASGGVTDTQYF TGTGCCAGCAGCCCGGCTAGCGGGGGGGTCACCGATACGCAGTATTTT
NA NA TRBJ1-1 TRBV19 14 CASSMFRFNTEAFF TGTGCCAGTAGTATGTTCAGGTTCAACACTGAAGCTTTCTTT
NA NA TRBJ2-2 TRBV6-1 17 CASSEDPADPNTGELFF TGTGCCAGCAGTGAAGACCCAGCCGACCCGAACACCGGGGAGCTGTTTTTT
once TRBD2 TRBJ2-7 TRBV28 15 CASRLTSGSPNEQYF TGTGCCAGCAGACTGACTAGCGGGAGTCCCAACGAGCAGTACTTC
NA TRBD2 TRBJ2-7 TRBV20-1 15 CSASIQMGGNYEQYF TGCAGTGCTAGTATACAGATGGGGGGGAATTACGAGCAGTACTTC
NA NA TRBJ1-5 TRBV28 15 CASIFSGGSNQPQHF TGTGCCAGCATTTTTAGCGGGGGTAGCAATCAGCCCCAGCATTTT